These 8 T cell receptor beta chains were all obtained from the same sample, sequenced in a study of CD8+CD57+ T cells in acquired aplastic anemia. Flow cytometry had shown expanded CD8+CD57+ cells in the patients chosen for sequencing. Genomic DNA, serving as template, underwent TCR beta VDJ and CDR3 profiling. TCRdb re-called the reads through MiXCR, storing one row per CDR3 protein. The profile shows over 150,000 distinct CDR3 sequences, around 48% of them singletons. The source material was sorted CD4+, CD8+, or CD8+CD57+ T cells (not recorded which) from PBMCs. These receptors were collected from a human donor with aplastic anemia.

V and J are TRBV29-1 and TRBJ1-4, with TRBD1 matching 7 bases. Looked up from germline, CDR1 is SQVTM and CDR2 is ANQGSEA. There are 13 residues in the CDR3. After removal of 7 bases from V and 2 bases from J, the junction contained 4 bases not matched to a gene. CDR3: CSERGQTNEKLFF. CDR3 nucleotide sequence: TGCAGCGAGCGGGGACAGACTAATGAAAAACTGTTTTTT.

This clonotype was seen a handful of times. This chain joins TRBV20-1 and TRBJ1-6; D call uncertain. Trimming removed 1 base at V and 9 bases at J, with 7 bases between. Germline CDR1 is DFQATT and CDR2 is SNEGSKA (reference sequence). This CDR3 region has 12 residues. The CDR3 DNA sequence: TGCAGTGCTAGAGTCGCGAGTTCACCCCTCCACTTT. Its protein product is CSARVASSPLHF.

The chain couples TRBV25-1 to TRBJ2-4; perhaps TRBD1 as D (5 bases). The J call could be wrong; TRBJ2-7 is a better fit for the DNA end. Germline values: CDR1 MGHDK, CDR2 SYGVNS. The CDR3 runs to 14 residues. The CDR3 DNA reads as TGTGCCAGCAGTGAAGCAGGGATCACGGACGAGCAGTACTTC. This codes for CASSEAGITDEQYF.

The rearrangement uses TRBV7-8 and TRBJ1-4; perhaps TRBD1 as D (5 bases). From germline, CDR1 is SGHVS and CDR2 FQNEAQ. V was cut by 2 bases and J by 8 bases, with 9 bases left in between. CDR3 size: 13 residues. CDR3 sequence (DNA): TGTGCCAGCAGCTTAAATCGGGGGGAAAAACTGTTTTTT. It codes for CASSLNRGEKLFF.

V and J are TRBV24-1 and TRBJ1-2, with TRBD1 identical over 9 bases. Germline CDR1 KGHDR, CDR2 SFDVKD. Trimming removed 5 bases from V and 8 bases from J; junction bases left unmatched: 11. The length of the CDR3 is 15 residues. The CDR3 DNA sequence: TGTGCCACCAGTGGGTTCGACAGGGGGTCCCTCGGCTACACCTTC. Encoded protein: CATSGFDRGSLGYTF.

V usage is TRBV25-1 and J usage is TRBJ1-2; 7 bases agree with TRBD1. The J segment lost 4 bases and the V segment lost 7 bases, leaving 15 bases of the junction unmatched. This CDR3 is built from 16 residues. Germline CDR1 MGHDK, CDR2 SYGVNS. Written as DNA, the CDR3 is TGTGCCAGCATCACAGCTCCCCCACGGGACAGCTATGGCTACACCTTC. Translating it yields CASITAPPRDSYGYTF.

This clonotype showed up just once. V is TRBV29-1 and J is TRBJ2-7; 7 nucleotides agree with TRBD1. The CDR3 is made up of 12 amino acids. V dropped 7 bases and J dropped 5; count of bases not matched to a gene: 8. Germline values: CDR1 SQVTM, CDR2 ANQGSEA. For the CDR3, the DNA is TGCAGCGCGGTAGGGACAGCGGACGAGCAGTACTTC. Its translation is CSAVGTADEQYF.

This clonotype was found many times. The V gene is TRBV12-3 or TRBV12-4, the J gene TRBJ1-1, with a possible D match to TRBD1 (6 bases). The CDR3 covers 13 residues. V shed 7 bases and J shed 1 base, with 10 bases lying between them. In nucleotides, the CDR3 is TGTGCCAGCAAGAGGACAGAGAACACTGAAGCTTTCTTT. Amino acids: CASKRTENTEAFF.